Each of the 2 T cell receptor beta chains below was sequenced from the same sample in a study of cytomegalovirus exposure and HLA in healthy donors. It was with 60 Vbeta and 13 Jbeta primers that the PCR ran. Libraries were prepared by immunoSEQ multiplex PCR; TCRdb keeps only in-frame clonotypes and omits some of them. Among about 90,000 clones listed, around 85% were seen once. The specimen sequenced was PBMCs. These TCRs come from a man aged 18 to 29 in good health and CMV-seronegative.

This clone has a handful of counts. This chain joins TRBV6-1 and TRBJ2-1; 9 bases are a match to TRBD1. CDR3 length equals 14 residues. J gave up 13 bases and V 0 bases, and 7 bases lay outside the gene matches. The V gene's germline CDR1 is MNHNS and CDR2 SASEGT. CDR3: CASSEALGQGTQFF. CDR3 sequence (DNA): TGTGCCAGCAGTGAAGCCTTAGGACAGGGGACTCAGTTCTTC.

This clone was seen a single time. The rearrangement uses TRBV15 and TRBJ2-2; tentative D call: TRBD1 (6 bases). Germline CDR1 reads LNHNV; CDR2 reads YYDKDF (reference sequence). The CDR3 covers 14 residues. Trimming took 10 bases from V and 0 from J, leaving 12 bases between them. In DNA form, the CDR3 reads TGTGCCAGTAAACAGGGAACGAACACCGGGGAGCTGTTTTTT. It specifies CASKQGTNTGELFF.